This is a list of T cell receptor beta chains from one sample in a study of CD8 T cells in ankylosing spondylitis. TCRdb reanalysed the 5' RACE reads using MiXCR and keeps one entry per CDR3 protein. Here the sample spans around 210,000 distinct CDR3 sequences, roughly 8.2% being singletons. Sequencing was performed on blood, either unsorted or a sorted T cell fraction (not recorded which). The receptor set was obtained from a female donor with ankylosing spondylitis or in good health (not recorded which). CDR3s include the opening cysteine and the closing phenylalanine or tryptophan. Fields, in order: V gene, D gene, clone size, J gene, CDR3 protein, CDR3 DNA. A D gene is named only where the DNA matches it firmly. Size values are once, few and many counts, or a class for expanded clones, and some rows have none.

V: TRBV18
D: TRBD1
size: -
J: TRBJ1-1
CDR3: CASSPRGQGGTNTEAFF
DNA: TGTGCCAGCTCACCACGGGGACAGGGAGGGACGAACACTGAAGCTTTCTTT

V: TRBV29-1
D: TRBD1
size: few
J: TRBJ1-2
CDR3: CSVEAQGNGYTF
DNA: TGCAGCGTTGAAGCACAGGGGAATGGCTACACCTTC

V: TRBV20-1
D: -
size: many
J: TRBJ2-2
CDR3: CSGLATNTGELFF
DNA: TGCAGTGGGCTAGCGACGAACACCGGGGAGCTGTTTTTT

V: TRBV6-2/TRBV6-3
D: -
size: many
J: TRBJ1-5
CDR3: CASSYSRGTPSNQPQHF
DNA: TGTGCCAGCAGTTACTCGAGAGGGACACCTAGCAATCAGCCCCAGCATTTT

V: TRBV27
D: -
size: many
J: TRBJ2-7
CDR3: CASSMAGTVYEQYF
DNA: TGTGCCAGCAGTATGGCGGGGACTGTGTACGAGCAGTACTTC

V: TRBV20-1
D: -
size: many
J: TRBJ1-2
CDR3: CSARIASLNYGYTF
DNA: TGCAGTGCTAGAATCGCTAGCCTTAACTATGGCTACACCTTC

V: TRBV18
D: TRBD2
size: many
J: TRBJ2-1
CDR3: CASSPRLADEQFF
DNA: TGTGCCAGCTCACCACGACTAGCGGATGAGCAGTTCTTC

V: TRBV7-9
D: -
size: -
J: TRBJ2-7
CDR3: CASSLRGTSYEQYF
DNA: TGTGCCAGCAGCTTAAGGGGCACCTCCTACGAGCAGTACTTC

V: TRBV20-1
D: -
size: many
J: TRBJ1-5
CDR3: CSARSANQPQHF
DNA: TGCAGTGCTAGATCAGCTAATCAGCCCCAGCATTTT

V: TRBV15
D: -
size: many
J: TRBJ2-7
CDR3: CATSRDYGTELLYEQYF
DNA: TGTGCCACCAGCAGAGATTACGGCACCGAACTTTTGTACGAGCAGTACTTC

V: TRBV7-2
D: -
size: many
J: TRBJ2-1
CDR3: CASSLVSHYNEQFF
DNA: TGTGCCAGCAGCTTAGTTAGCCATTACAATGAGCAGTTCTTC

V: TRBV30
D: TRBD2
size: many
J: TRBJ2-7
CDR3: CAWSVSLAVTYEQYF
DNA: TGTGCCTGGAGTGTCTCCCTAGCGGTAACCTACGAGCAGTACTTC

V: TRBV4-1
D: -
size: many
J: TRBJ2-5
CDR3: CASSPNPRGRAPLTQYF
DNA: TGCGCCAGCAGCCCTAATCCGAGGGGGAGGGCCCCCCTGACCCAGTACTTC

V: TRBV7-2
D: TRBD2
size: few
J: TRBJ2-3
CDR3: CASTWTSGKGNTDTQYF
DNA: TGTGCCAGCACCTGGACTAGCGGGAAAGGGAACACAGATACGCAGTATTTT

V: TRBV5-5
D: -
size: many
J: TRBJ2-2
CDR3: CASSLAEGPNTGELFF
DNA: TGTGCCAGCAGCTTGGCCGAGGGACCTAACACCGGGGAGCTGTTTTTT

V: TRBV9
D: -
size: many
J: TRBJ2-1
CDR3: CASSASGRSYNEQFF
DNA: TGTGCCAGCAGCGCCTCGGGACGGTCCTACAATGAGCAGTTCTTC

V: TRBV18
D: -
size: many
J: TRBJ2-5
CDR3: CASSPDRARQGTQYF
DNA: TGTGCCAGCTCTCCGGACCGAGCTAGGCAAGGGACCCAGTACTTC

V: TRBV5-1
D: TRBD1
size: many
J: TRBJ2-1
CDR3: CASYQGAPFGNEQFF
DNA: TGCGCCAGCTATCAGGGGGCCCCATTTGGCAATGAGCAGTTCTTC

V: TRBV29-1
D: -
size: many
J: TRBJ2-3
CDR3: CSVLMGDLFTDTQYF
DNA: TGTAGCGTTTTAATGGGGGATCTTTTCACAGATACGCAGTATTTT

V: TRBV7-3
D: TRBD1
size: -
J: TRBJ2-1
CDR3: CASSLTGSGGNEQFF
DNA: TGTGCCAGCAGCTTAACTGGATCAGGGGGCAATGAGCAGTTCTTC

V: TRBV7-9
D: -
size: many
J: TRBJ2-1
CDR3: CASSLAGRTSYNEQFF
DNA: TGTGCCAGCAGCTTAGCCGGCAGGACGTCCTACAATGAGCAGTTCTTC

V: TRBV5-1
D: -
size: many
J: TRBJ1-1
CDR3: CASSLEGRVNTEAFF
DNA: TGCGCCAGCAGCTTGGAGGGCAGGGTGAACACTGAAGCTTTCTTT

V: TRBV6-5
D: -
size: many
J: TRBJ1-6
CDR3: CASSYQGHRPLHF
DNA: TGTGCCAGCAGTTACCAGGGTCATCGACCCCTCCACTTT

V: TRBV20-1
D: -
size: many
J: TRBJ1-5
CDR3: CSAMGRTNQPQHF
DNA: TGCAGTGCCATGGGGCGAACAAATCAGCCCCAGCATTTT

V: TRBV5-1
D: -
size: many
J: TRBJ2-4
CDR3: CASSLVGGIANIQYF
DNA: TGCGCCAGCAGCTTGGTAGGGGGTATCGCAAACATTCAGTACTTC

V: TRBV30
D: -
size: many
J: TRBJ2-5
CDR3: CAWSVAGWETQYF
DNA: TGTGCCTGGAGTGTAGCGGGCTGGGAGACCCAGTACTTC

V: TRBV3-1
D: -
size: -
J: TRBJ2-1
CDR3: CASSPFRDPSYNEQFF
DNA: TGTGCCAGCAGCCCATTCCGGGACCCTTCCTACAATGAGCAGTTCTTC

V: TRBV5-6
D: -
size: many
J: TRBJ2-7
CDR3: CASSYLNEQYF
DNA: TGTGCCAGCAGCTACTTAAACGAGCAGTACTTC

V: TRBV20-1
D: TRBD2
size: many
J: TRBJ2-1
CDR3: CSARDQGERGAYNEQFF
DNA: TGCAGTGCTAGAGATCAAGGAGAGCGGGGGGCCTACAATGAGCAGTTCTTC

V: TRBV2
D: -
size: many
J: TRBJ2-5
CDR3: CASSVPGNVETQYF
DNA: TGTGCCAGCAGTGTTCCAGGGAATGTAGAGACCCAGTACTTC

V: TRBV25-1
D: TRBD2
size: -
J: TRBJ2-7
CDR3: CASRTSSTYEQYF
DNA: TGTGCCAGCAGGACTAGCAGCACCTACGAGCAGTACTTC

V: TRBV12-3/TRBV12-4
D: TRBD2
size: many
J: TRBJ2-1
CDR3: CASSQSGGDVF
DNA: TGTGCCAGCAGCCAGAGCGGGGGAGATGTCTTC

V: TRBV12-3/TRBV12-4
D: -
size: many
J: TRBJ1-5
CDR3: CASSLGPSNQPQHF
DNA: TGTGCCAGCAGTTTAGGGCCTAGCAATCAGCCCCAGCATTTT

V: TRBV3-1
D: -
size: many
J: TRBJ2-5
CDR3: CASSFNGGGETQYF
DNA: TGTGCCAGCAGCTTTAACGGAGGCGGAGAGACCCAGTACTTC

V: TRBV13
D: -
size: many
J: TRBJ2-7
CDR3: CASSFEGIEQYF
DNA: TGTGCCAGCAGCTTTGAGGGAATCGAGCAGTACTTC

V: TRBV7-2
D: -
size: few
J: TRBJ1-2
CDR3: CASSSNLSGYTF
DNA: TGTGCCAGCAGCTCCAATCTTTCTGGCTACACCTTC

V: TRBV23-1
D: -
size: -
J: TRBJ2-5
CDR3: CASSPVGGVETQYF
DNA: TGCGCCAGCAGCCCTGTGGGGGGCGTGGAGACCCAGTACTTC

V: TRBV6-5
D: -
size: many
J: TRBJ2-3
CDR3: CASTLGASTDTQYF
DNA: TGTGCCAGCACGTTAGGGGCTAGCACAGATACGCAGTATTTT

V: TRBV7-9
D: TRBD1
size: many
J: TRBJ2-4
CDR3: CASSLRDRGDIQYF
DNA: TGTGCCAGCAGCTTAAGGGACAGGGGAGACATTCAGTACTTC

V: TRBV4-2
D: -
size: once
J: TRBJ1-2
CDR3: CARGPGPGSYTF
DNA: TGTGCCAGGGGCCCTGGGCCAGGCAGCTACACCTTC

V: TRBV20-1
D: -
size: few
J: TRBJ2-3
CDR3: CSASVTGEADTQYF
DNA: TGCAGTGCTAGTGTGACGGGAGAGGCAGATACGCAGTATTTT

V: TRBV6-2/TRBV6-3
D: TRBD2
size: -
J: TRBJ2-2
CDR3: CASSRTSPRTGELFF
DNA: TGTGCCAGCAGTCGGACTAGTCCAAGGACCGGGGAGCTGTTTTTT

V: TRBV7-8
D: TRBD1
size: many
J: TRBJ2-7
CDR3: CASSSGTADYYEQYF
DNA: TGTGCCAGCAGCTCCGGGACAGCAGATTACTACGAGCAGTACTTC

V: TRBV7-2
D: -
size: many
J: TRBJ2-1
CDR3: CASSLARPAYNEQFF
DNA: TGTGCCAGCAGCTTAGCTCGGCCGGCCTACAATGAGCAGTTCTTC

V: TRBV5-1
D: -
size: many
J: TRBJ2-3
CDR3: CASSSEGGATDTQYF
DNA: TGCGCCAGCAGCTCAGAAGGGGGAGCCACAGATACGCAGTATTTT

V: TRBV29-1
D: -
size: many
J: TRBJ2-7
CDR3: CSVVHRSDEQYF
DNA: TGCAGCGTTGTTCACAGGTCCGACGAGCAGTACTTC

V: TRBV27
D: -
size: many
J: TRBJ2-2
CDR3: CASSTNTGELFF
DNA: TGTGCCAGCAGTACTAACACCGGGGAGCTGTTTTTT

V: TRBV20-1
D: TRBD2
size: few
J: TRBJ2-7
CDR3: CSARDAGGTYEQYF
DNA: TGCAGTGCTAGAGACGCGGGAGGGACCTACGAGCAGTACTTC

V: TRBV7-2
D: TRBD2
size: -
J: TRBJ2-7
CDR3: CASSLKGLAFEQYF
DNA: TGTGCCAGCAGCTTAAAGGGACTAGCATTCGAGCAGTACTTC

V: TRBV7-6
D: TRBD2
size: many
J: TRBJ2-1
CDR3: CASSYSGSLEQFF
DNA: TGTGCCAGCAGCTATAGCGGGTCCCTGGAGCAGTTCTTC

V: TRBV4-3
D: -
size: many
J: TRBJ1-2
CDR3: CASSQDSKDILLYGYTF
DNA: TGCGCCAGCAGCCAAGATTCGAAAGACATCCTTCTCTATGGCTACACCTTC

V: TRBV20-1
D: -
size: many
J: TRBJ2-3
CDR3: CSVAAVKGADTQYF
DNA: TGCAGTGTTGCCGCCGTGAAGGGAGCAGATACGCAGTATTTT

V: TRBV6-2/TRBV6-3
D: -
size: -
J: TRBJ2-7
CDR3: CASSFRSSYEQYF
DNA: TGTGCCAGCAGTTTTCGCAGCTCCTACGAGCAGTACTTC

V: TRBV12-3/TRBV12-4
D: -
size: many
J: TRBJ2-5
CDR3: CASSSSLTIVGETQYF
DNA: TGTGCCAGCAGTTCCAGTCTAACGATTGTCGGTGAGACCCAGTACTTC

V: TRBV7-2
D: -
size: many
J: TRBJ2-2
CDR3: CASSLDLPSVLFF
DNA: TGTGCCAGCAGCTTAGACCTCCCGAGCGTCCTGTTTTTT

V: TRBV29-1
D: -
size: many
J: TRBJ1-2
CDR3: CSVEGERVAGYTF
DNA: TGCAGCGTTGAAGGAGAACGGGTTGCCGGCTACACCTTC

V: TRBV20-1
D: -
size: -
J: TRBJ2-1
CDR3: CSAKRTGYNEQFF
DNA: TGCAGTGCTAAGAGGACGGGGTACAATGAGCAGTTCTTC